This T cell receptor beta chain appears in the sequencing data of a study of cytomegalovirus exposure and HLA in healthy donors. As for this clone: What it recognizes is unknown.

Only in-frame clones appear in the TCRdb table, and some are missing; sequencing was by immunoSEQ multiplex PCR. Of approximately 72,000 clones in the sample, 94% were seen once. Study observations and caveats: Among TCR beta chains, those listed as cytomegalovirus-associated numbered roughly 150. The tendency of first-cohort TCR clusters to co-occur in the roughly 130 validation repertoires emerged from a later analysis.

The V end lost 3 bases, the J end lost 1 base, and 6 bases lay between the germline ends. The germline CDR1 and CDR2 sequences are MRHNA and SNTAGT. This CDR3 comprises 14 residues. The sequencing sample was made of PBMCs. The receptor was isolated from a woman under 30 in good health and CMV-seronegative. V and J are TRBV6-4 and TRBJ2-2, with D unclear. The DNA of the CDR3 is TGTGCCAGCAGTGAATCGGGGAACACCGGGGAGCTGTTTTTT. Amino acid sequence: CASSESGNTGELFF.